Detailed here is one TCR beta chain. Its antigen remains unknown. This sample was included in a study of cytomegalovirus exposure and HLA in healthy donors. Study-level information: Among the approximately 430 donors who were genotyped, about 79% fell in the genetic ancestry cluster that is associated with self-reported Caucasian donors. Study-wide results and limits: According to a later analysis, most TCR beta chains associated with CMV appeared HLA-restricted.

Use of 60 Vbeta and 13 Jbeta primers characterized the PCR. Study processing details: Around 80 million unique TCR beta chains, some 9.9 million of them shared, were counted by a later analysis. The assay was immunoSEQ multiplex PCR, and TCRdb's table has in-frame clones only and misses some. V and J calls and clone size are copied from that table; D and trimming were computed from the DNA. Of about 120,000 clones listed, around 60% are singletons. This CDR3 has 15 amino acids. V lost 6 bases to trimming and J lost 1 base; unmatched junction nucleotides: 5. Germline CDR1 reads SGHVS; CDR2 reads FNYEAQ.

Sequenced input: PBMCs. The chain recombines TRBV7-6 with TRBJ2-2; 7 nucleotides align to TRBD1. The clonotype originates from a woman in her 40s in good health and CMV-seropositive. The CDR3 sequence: CASRTGTVNTGELFF. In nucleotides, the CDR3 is TGTGCCAGCAGAACGGGGACAGTGAACACCGGGGAGCTGTTTTTT.